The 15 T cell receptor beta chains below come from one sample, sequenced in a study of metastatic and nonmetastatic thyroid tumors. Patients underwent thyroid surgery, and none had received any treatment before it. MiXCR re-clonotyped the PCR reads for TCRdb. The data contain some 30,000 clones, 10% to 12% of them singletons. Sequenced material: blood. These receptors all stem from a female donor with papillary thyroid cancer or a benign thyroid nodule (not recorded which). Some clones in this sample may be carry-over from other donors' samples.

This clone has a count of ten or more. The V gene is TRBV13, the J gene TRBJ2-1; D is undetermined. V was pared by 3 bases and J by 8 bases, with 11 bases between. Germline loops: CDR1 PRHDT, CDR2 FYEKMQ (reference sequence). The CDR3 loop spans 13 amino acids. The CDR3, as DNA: TGTGCCAGCAGCTTGAGCCCCAGCGATGAGCAGTTCTTC. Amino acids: CASSLSPSDEQFF.

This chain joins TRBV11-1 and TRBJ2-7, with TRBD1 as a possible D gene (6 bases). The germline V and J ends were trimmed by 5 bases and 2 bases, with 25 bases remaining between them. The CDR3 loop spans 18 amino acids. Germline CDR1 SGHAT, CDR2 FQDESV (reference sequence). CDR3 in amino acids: CASSVWDPRGSRTYEQYF. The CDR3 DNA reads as TGTGCCAGCAGCGTATGGGACCCCAGGGGTAGTAGAACCTACGAGCAGTACTTC.

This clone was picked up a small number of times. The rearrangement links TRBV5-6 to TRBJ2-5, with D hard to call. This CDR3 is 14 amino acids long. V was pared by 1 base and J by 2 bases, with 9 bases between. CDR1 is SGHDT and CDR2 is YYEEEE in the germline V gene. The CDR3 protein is CASSLCEIQETQYF. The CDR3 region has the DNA TGTGCCAGCAGCTTGTGTGAGATTCAAGAGACCCAGTACTTC.

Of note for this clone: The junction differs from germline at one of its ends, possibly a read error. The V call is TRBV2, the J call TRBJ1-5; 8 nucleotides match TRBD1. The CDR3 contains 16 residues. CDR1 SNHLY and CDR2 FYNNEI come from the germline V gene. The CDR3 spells CVSSGPNRGEWQPQHF. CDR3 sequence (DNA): TGTGTCAGCAGTGGTCCGAACAGGGGGGAATGGCAGCCCCAGCATTTT.

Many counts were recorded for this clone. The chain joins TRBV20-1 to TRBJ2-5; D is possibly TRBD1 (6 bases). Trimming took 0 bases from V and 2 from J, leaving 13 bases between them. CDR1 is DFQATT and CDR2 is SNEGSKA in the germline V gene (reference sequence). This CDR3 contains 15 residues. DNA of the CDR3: TGCAGTGCTAGAGATGCCGGGACATCTCAAGAGACCCAGTACTTC. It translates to CSARDAGTSQETQYF.

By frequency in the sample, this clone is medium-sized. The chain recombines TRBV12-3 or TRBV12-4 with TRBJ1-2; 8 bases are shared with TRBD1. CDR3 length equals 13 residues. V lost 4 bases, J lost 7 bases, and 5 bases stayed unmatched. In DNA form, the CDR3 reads TGTGCCAGCAGTTCCACTGACAGGGGTGGCTACACCTTC. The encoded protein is CASSSTDRGGYTF.

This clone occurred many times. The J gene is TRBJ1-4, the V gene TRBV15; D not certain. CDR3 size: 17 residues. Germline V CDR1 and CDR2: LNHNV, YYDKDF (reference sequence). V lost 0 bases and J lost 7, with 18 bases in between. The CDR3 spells CATSRDLRQALVEKLFF. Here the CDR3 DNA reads TGTGCCACCAGCAGAGACCTCCGGCAGGCTCTTGTTGAAAAACTGTTTTTT.

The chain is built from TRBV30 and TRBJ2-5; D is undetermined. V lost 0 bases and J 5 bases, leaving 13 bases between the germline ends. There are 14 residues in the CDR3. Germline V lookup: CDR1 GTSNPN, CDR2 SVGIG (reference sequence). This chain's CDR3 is CAWSVFRGLETQYF. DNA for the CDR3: TGTGCCTGGAGTGTATTCCGAGGCCTTGAGACCCAGTACTTC.

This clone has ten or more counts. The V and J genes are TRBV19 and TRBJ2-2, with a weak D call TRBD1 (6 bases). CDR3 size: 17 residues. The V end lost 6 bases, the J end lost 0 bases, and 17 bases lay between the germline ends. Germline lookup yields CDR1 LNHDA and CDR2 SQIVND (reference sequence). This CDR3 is CASSQRGMAANTGELFF. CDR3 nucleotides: TGTGCCAGTAGCCAGAGGGGGATGGCAGCGAACACCGGGGAGCTGTTTTTT.

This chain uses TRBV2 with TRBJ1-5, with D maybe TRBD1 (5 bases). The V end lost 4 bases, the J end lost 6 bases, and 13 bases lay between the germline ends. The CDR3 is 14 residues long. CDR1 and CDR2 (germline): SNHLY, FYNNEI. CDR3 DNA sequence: TGTGCCAGCAGTGCAGGCAGGGTCGGTCAGCCCCAGCATTTT. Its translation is CASSAGRVGQPQHF.

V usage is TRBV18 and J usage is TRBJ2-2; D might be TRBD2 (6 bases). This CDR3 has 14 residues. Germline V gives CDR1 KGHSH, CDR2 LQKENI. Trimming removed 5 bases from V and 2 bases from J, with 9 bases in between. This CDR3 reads CASSAGINTGELFF. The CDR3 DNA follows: TGTGCCAGCTCAGCGGGAATAAACACCGGGGAGCTGTTTTTT.

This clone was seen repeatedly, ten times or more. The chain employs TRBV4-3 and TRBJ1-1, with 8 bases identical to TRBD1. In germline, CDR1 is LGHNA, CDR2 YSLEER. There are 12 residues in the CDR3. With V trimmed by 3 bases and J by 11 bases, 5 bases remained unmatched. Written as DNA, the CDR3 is TGCGCCAGCAGCCAGGAGGGACAGGAGGCTTTCTTT. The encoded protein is CASSQEGQEAFF.

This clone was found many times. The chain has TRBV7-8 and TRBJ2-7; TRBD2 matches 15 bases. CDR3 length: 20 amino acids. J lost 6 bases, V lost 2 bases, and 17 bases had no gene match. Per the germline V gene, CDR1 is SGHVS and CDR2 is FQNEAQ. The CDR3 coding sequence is TGTGCCAGCAGCTTACACCCAGGGGGCGGACTAGCGGGAGGGCCCAGCGAGCAGTACTTC. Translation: CASSLHPGGGLAGGPSEQYF. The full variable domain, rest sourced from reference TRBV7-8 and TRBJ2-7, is GAGVSQSPRYKVAKRGQDVALRCDPISGHVSLFWYQQALGQGPEFLTYFQNEAQLDKSGLPSDRFFAERPEGSVSTLKIQRTQQEDSAVYLCASSLHPGGGLAGGPSEQYFGPGTRLTVT.

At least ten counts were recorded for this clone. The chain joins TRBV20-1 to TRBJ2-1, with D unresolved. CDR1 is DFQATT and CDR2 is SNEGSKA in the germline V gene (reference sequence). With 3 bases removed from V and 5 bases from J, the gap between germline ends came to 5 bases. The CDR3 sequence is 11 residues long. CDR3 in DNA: TGCAGTGCTAGCTCGGACAATGAGCAGTTCTTC. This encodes CSASSDNEQFF.

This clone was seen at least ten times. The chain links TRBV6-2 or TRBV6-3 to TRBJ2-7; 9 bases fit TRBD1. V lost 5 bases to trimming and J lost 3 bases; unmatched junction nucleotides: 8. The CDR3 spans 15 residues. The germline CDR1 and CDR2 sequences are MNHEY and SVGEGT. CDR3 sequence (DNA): TGTGCCAGCAGTCGTGGACAGGGGTTACGCTACGAGCAGTACTTC. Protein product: CASSRGQGLRYEQYF.